The 11 T cell receptor beta chains listed next were all sequenced from one sample in a study of CD8 T cells in ankylosing spondylitis. Study results and caveats: A TCR beta motif of several highly homologous variants appeared characteristic of ankylosing spondylitis blood.

No cognate antigen is known for these TCRs. Each CDR3 protein gets one entry after TCRdb re-called the 5' RACE reads with MiXCR. The sample yields around 220,000 distinct CDR3 sequences, around 18% seen once. Sequenced: blood, either unsorted or a sorted T cell fraction (not recorded which). These receptors all stem from a male donor with ankylosing spondylitis.

CDR3 nucleotide sequence: TGTGCCAGCAGTTTCGAAGGGACAGGGTTTTACGAGCAGTACTTC. Its translation is CASSFEGTGFYEQYF. The chain couples TRBV27 to TRBJ2-7; 9 bases map to TRBD1. There are 15 residues in the CDR3. Germline V gene lookup returns CDR1 MNHEY and CDR2 SMNVEV (reference sequence). With V trimmed by 3 bases and J by 4 bases, 7 bases remained unmatched.

This chain connects TRBV29-1 to TRBJ2-7, with TRBD2 as a possible D gene (5 bases). V lost 6 bases and J lost 0, with 12 bases in between. This CDR3 has 13 amino acids. CDR1 SQVTM and CDR2 ANQGSEA come from the germline V gene. The CDR3 spells CSVQKTNSYEQYF. The CDR3 region has the DNA TGCAGCGTCCAAAAGACTAACTCCTACGAGCAGTACTTC.

Only a few counts were recorded for this clonotype. V gene TRBV12-3 or TRBV12-4 combines with J gene TRBJ1-2; D call uncertain. V lost 2 bases and J 0 bases, leaving 10 bases between the germline ends. This CDR3 has 15 amino acids. As DNA, the CDR3 is TGTGCCAGCAGTTTATCTGAGAGGACTAACTATGGCTACACCTTC. Its translation: CASSLSERTNYGYTF.

This clonotype appeared a few times. The chain carries TRBV12-3 or TRBV12-4 and TRBJ1-2, with D perhaps matching TRBD1 (5 bases). V lost 6 bases to trimming and J lost 5 bases, with 22 bases between them. There are 16 residues in the CDR3. The CDR3 coding sequence is TGTGCCAGCAGCAGTAGTGGGGCCGGGGGTATGTATGGCTACACCTTC. It is translated as CASSSSGAGGMYGYTF.

V usage is TRBV7-6 and J usage is TRBJ2-1, with D possibly TRBD1 on 6 matching bases. The V end lost 1 base, the J end lost 5 bases, and 18 bases lay between the germline ends. In germline, CDR1 is SGHVS, CDR2 FNYEAQ. The CDR3 totals 17 residues. CDR3 DNA: TGTGCCAGCAGCTTAGACCTATATGAGGGGGAACACAATGAGCAGTTCTTC. It is translated as CASSLDLYEGEHNEQFF.

This chain uses TRBV15 with TRBJ1-5, with D hard to call. This CDR3 has 15 amino acids. Between the trimmed V and J ends, which lost 0 bases and 0 bases, there was a span of 6 bases. Per germline, CDR1 LNHNV and CDR2 YYDKDF (reference sequence). DNA for the CDR3: TGTGCCACCAGCAGAGATCTGGGTAGCAATCAGCCCCAGCATTTT. Encoded protein: CATSRDLGSNQPQHF.

The CDR3 here is CASEGVGPTYEQYF. In nucleotides, the CDR3 is TGTGCCAGCGAGGGGGTAGGGCCCACCTACGAGCAGTACTTC. The chain links TRBV2 to TRBJ2-7, with D perhaps matching TRBD1 (6 bases). The germline V and J ends were trimmed by 8 bases and 2 bases, with 16 bases remaining between them. The CDR3 extends over 14 amino acids. Germline assignment: CDR1 SNHLY and CDR2 FYNNEI.

V usage is TRBV7-2 and J usage is TRBJ2-3; unclear D gene. The germline V gene encodes CDR1 SGHTA and CDR2 FQGNSA. CDR3 length equals 13 residues. V lost 3 bases and J lost 2, with 6 bases in between. The CDR3 protein is CASSFSYTDTQYF. CDR3 DNA sequence: TGTGCCAGCAGCTTCTCCTACACAGATACGCAGTATTTT.

The chain combines TRBV21-1 with TRBJ2-5; the table's D call, TRBD2, was not checked against the DNA. TRBV21-1 is termed a pseudogene. This CDR3 has 16 amino acids. The CDR3 DNA sequence: TGTGCCAGCAGCGTGGGGAGGACGGGCCACCAAGAGACCCAGTACTTC. It codes for CASSVGRTGHQETQYF.

This clonotype showed up just a few times. The chain couples TRBV11-1 to TRBJ2-3; 8 bases are a match to TRBD1. The CDR3 runs 19 residues. Germline lookup yields CDR1 SGHAT and CDR2 FQDESV (reference sequence). J was trimmed by 2 bases and V by 0 bases; bases with no gene match: 13. The CDR3 nucleotides are TGTGCCAGCAGCTTAGCGGCAGGGACAGGTCCCTTCTTCACAGATACGCAGTATTTT. Amino acids: CASSLAAGTGPFFTDTQYF.

In this sample, this clonotype turned up a few times. The chain employs TRBV27 and TRBJ2-2; 9 bases align to TRBD1. This CDR3 is built from 16 residues. CDR1 is MNHEY, CDR2 SMNVEV, per germline (reference sequence). Trimming at V came to 6 bases and at J to 5 bases, leaving 10 bases not matched to a gene. CDR3 amino acids: CASSPGPGTGTGELFF. In DNA, the CDR3 is TGTGCCAGCAGCCCTGGTCCCGGGACAGGGACCGGGGAGCTGTTTTTT.